This T cell receptor beta chain emerged from a study of T cells after yellow fever vaccination. It was through 5'RACE template switching that TCR cDNA was made, with a universal primer site and UMIs added. One entry per CDR3 protein results from TCRdb running MiXCR on the 5' RACE reads. This sample has some 500,000 distinct CDR3 sequences, with roughly 13% found just once. This CDR3 has 12 amino acids. Trimming took off 1 base at V and 12 bases at J, with 13 bases between the two ends. Germline V gene sequence: CDR1 SQVTM, CDR2 ANQGSEA. This rearrangement joins TRBV29-1 to TRBJ2-1, with D possibly being TRBD1 (5 bases). This receptor was taken from a man aged 25 to 45 who received the YFV17D yellow fever vaccine. The source material was PBMCs, sampled on the day of the yellow fever booster vaccination. The CDR3 bases are TGCAGCGTTGAAGGCCAGGGTAGGGTGCAGTTCTTC. Residues: CSVEGQGRVQFF.